This paragraph covers one T cell receptor (beta chain) sequence. Antigen unknown. Other DNA variants within this sample encode the same CDR3. TCRdb keeps only in-frame clones here, not all; method: immunoSEQ multiplex PCR. Counted here are 150,000 or so clones, 90% to 95% occurring once; the ten biggest clones make up over 3%. The entry originates in a study of T cell responses to AZD1222 COVID-19 vaccine. Findings and caveats of the study: Donors were chiefly white British, with a greater number of females, and clonal diversity was perhaps underestimated.

This material consisted of peripheral blood, taken 28 days after the second AZD1222 dose. The source is an adult who received the AZD1222 COVID-19 vaccine.

The CDR3 region is CSVRQGSTEAFF. The CDR3 coding sequence is TGCAGCGTTAGGCAGGGCAGCACTGAAGCTTTCTTT. J is TRBJ1-1 and V is TRBV29-1; maybe TRBD1 (5 bases). In germline, CDR1 is SQVTM, CDR2 ANQGSEA. CDR3 length equals 12 residues. Trimming left V 5 bases short and J 4 bases short, with 11 bases between.